A selection of T cell receptor beta chains follows, all from one sample in a study of blood T cell repertoires in COVID-19. Repertoires were generated with immunoSEQ multiplex PCR, while TCRdb's copy carries only in-frame clones and drops some. The data show more than 200,000 clones, 85% to 90% seen once. Sequencing used peripheral blood. Receptors originate from a young man with COVID-19, enrolled during active disease. Both conserved end residues are part of each CDR3. The D gene is left open where the match is weak. Clone size is stated in some rows and not others, as once, few, many or a class when expanded.

v_gene	abundance	d_gene	j_gene	CDR3aa	CDR3nt
TRBV6-2/TRBV6-3	-	-	TRBJ1-1	CASSMRNTEAFF	TGTGCCAGCAGTATGAGGAACACTGAAGCTTTCTTT
TRBV18	-	TRBD1	TRBJ1-1	CASSLGQENTEAFF	TGTGCCAGCTCACTGGGACAGGAGAACACTGAAGCTTTCTTT
TRBV13	-	-	TRBJ1-2	CASHPRGLHYGYTF	TGTGCCAGCCATCCCAGGGGTCTTCACTATGGCTACACCTTC
TRBV11-1	-	-	TRBJ1-4	CASSGDSGGREKLFF	TGTGCCAGCAGCGGCGACAGCGGGGGAAGGGAAAAACTGTTTTTT
TRBV5-1	-	-	TRBJ1-6	CASSLTGPNSPLHF	TGCGCCAGCAGCTTGACAGGGCCTAATTCACCCCTCCACTTT
TRBV5-4	-	TRBD1	TRBJ1-1	CASSSTGGGVNTEAFF	TGTGCCAGCAGCTCCACAGGGGGCGGAGTGAACACTGAAGCTTTCTTT
TRBV6-4	once	-	TRBJ1-5	CAKRNRASNPLDQPQHF	TGTGCCAAGCGTAACAGGGCTTCCAATCCCCTCGATCAGCCCCAGCATTTT
TRBV30	-	-	TRBJ1-4	CAWSGRGKLFF	TGTGCCTGGAGTGGACGGGGAAAACTGTTTTTT
TRBV23-1	-	-	TRBJ1-1	CASTPSGREAEAFF	TGCGCCAGCACCCCCTCGGGGAGGGAAGCTGAAGCTTTCTTT
TRBV4-1	-	TRBD2	TRBJ2-1	CASSHGLAGRASYNEQFF	TGCGCCAGCAGCCACGGCCTAGCGGGTCGGGCCTCCTACAATGAGCAGTTCTTC
TRBV19	-	-	TRBJ1-2	CASTATGTQGYTF	TGTGCCAGTACGGCCACAGGGACGCAAGGCTACACCTTC
TRBV28	few	TRBD1	TRBJ1-2	CASIQQGGTYGYTF	TGTGCCAGCATTCAACAGGGGGGGACCTATGGCTACACCTTC
TRBV7-9	once	-	TRBJ2-7	CASSLGTGSYEQYF	TGTGCCAGCAGCTTAGGTACAGGGAGTTACGAGCAGTACTTC
TRBV19	once	TRBD1	TRBJ2-7	CASTGTERYEQYF	TGTGCCAGTACCGGGACAGAACGCTACGAGCAGTACTTC
TRBV25-1	-	-	TRBJ1-2	CASSEEASANYGYTF	TGTGCCAGCAGTGAAGAGGCTTCAGCGAACTATGGCTACACCTTC
TRBV28	once	TRBD2	TRBJ2-1	CASSLRTRWTSAYSNEQFF	TGTGCCAGCAGCCTACGAACTCGATGGACTAGCGCCTACTCCAATGAGCAGTTCTTC
TRBV5-1	-	-	TRBJ2-1	CASSLGPFGNEQFF	TGCGCCAGCAGCTTGGGGCCGTTTGGCAATGAGCAGTTCTTC
TRBV30	-	TRBD1	TRBJ1-3	CAWSPTRTGGNTIYF	TGTGCCTGGAGTCCGACCCGGACAGGTGGAAACACCATATATTTT
TRBV6-2/TRBV6-3	-	-	TRBJ2-7	CASSRDTYRHEQYF	TGTGCCAGCAGTCGGGACACCTATCGCCACGAGCAGTACTTC
TRBV6-5	-	-	TRBJ1-2	CASSYDSNYGYTF	TGTGCCAGCAGTTACGACAGCAACTATGGCTACACCTTC
TRBV19	-	-	TRBJ1-2	CASSIIAGNYGYTF	TGTGCCAGTAGTATTATCGCAGGGAATTATGGCTACACCTTC
TRBV6-5	-	-	TRBJ2-7	CASSWAGNFYEQYF	TGTGCCAGCAGTTGGGCAGGGAACTTCTACGAGCAGTACTTC
TRBV4-1	-	-	TRBJ2-7	CASSPRGISSYEQYF	TGCGCCAGCAGCCCCAGGGGTATTAGCTCCTACGAGCAGTACTTC
TRBV7-9	-	TRBD2	TRBJ2-1	CASSKGLAGLFHEQFF	TGTGCCAGCAGCAAGGGACTAGCGGGGCTTTTTCATGAGCAGTTCTTC
TRBV3-1/TRBV3-2	-	-	TRBJ2-5	CASSASRRLQETQYF	TGTGCCAGCAGCGCGTCACGCAGGTTACAAGAGACCCAGTACTTC
TRBV29-1	-	TRBD1	TRBJ2-5	CSVEGQGAETQYF	TGCAGCGTTGAAGGGCAGGGGGCAGAGACCCAGTACTTC
TRBV6-6	-	-	TRBJ1-1	CATEKTEIREAFF	TGTGCCACGGAAAAGACAGAAATCCGTGAAGCTTTCTTT
TRBV27	-	TRBD1	TRBJ1-2	CASSLLGITGGENYGYTF	TGTGCCAGCAGTTTATTGGGGATAACAGGGGGCGAGAACTATGGCTACACCTTC
TRBV9	once	TRBD2	TRBJ2-1	CASSVDGGAVNEQFF	TGTGCCAGCAGCGTAGACGGGGGGGCTGTCAATGAGCAGTTCTTC
TRBV4-2	-	-	TRBJ1-6	CASSQDESSYNSPLHF	TGTGCCAGCAGCCAAGATGAGAGCTCCTATAATTCACCCCTCCACTTT
TRBV24-1	-	-	TRBJ2-1	CATSDSDPSSYNEQFF	TGTGCCACCAGTGATTCCGATCCCAGCTCCTACAATGAGCAGTTCTTC
TRBV6-4	-	-	TRBJ1-2	CASSDSYSKEANYGYTF	TGTGCCAGCAGTGACTCCTATTCGAAGGAGGCTAACTATGGCTACACCTTC
TRBV19	-	TRBD2	TRBJ2-1	CASSILSGVSNEQFF	TGTGCCAGTAGTATTCTAAGCGGGGTGAGCAATGAGCAGTTCTTC
TRBV4-3	-	-	TRBJ1-2	CASSQDRGRVYGYTF	TGCGCCAGCAGCCAAGACCGCGGCAGGGTCTATGGCTACACCTTC
TRBV7-2	-	-	TRBJ1-1	CASSLVAGGDTEAFF	TGTGCCAGCAGCTTAGTGGCGGGGGGGGACACTGAAGCTTTCTTT
TRBV4-1	once	-	TRBJ1-4	CASSPFLGSNNEKLFF	TGCGCCAGCAGCCCATTTCTTGGCTCCAATAATGAAAAACTGTTTTTT
TRBV5-1	-	TRBD1	TRBJ2-3	CASSPGQATDTQYF	TGCGCCAGCAGCCCGGGACAGGCCACAGATACGCAGTATTTT
TRBV9	-	-	TRBJ1-2	CASSASGGYTF	TGTGCCAGCAGCGCCAGCGGCGGCTACACCTTC
TRBV11-1	-	-	TRBJ1-2	CASSFGYEGDYGYTF	TGTGCCAGCAGCTTTGGGTATGAGGGAGACTATGGCTACACCTTC
TRBV5-1	once	TRBD1	TRBJ2-7	CASSLVGTGRQRTYEQYF	TGCGCCAGCAGCTTGGTGGGGACAGGCCGCCAGAGAACCTACGAGCAGTACTTC
TRBV12-5	-	TRBD1	TRBJ1-6	CASALDRMTPLHF	TGTGCTAGTGCCTTGGACAGGATGACACCCCTCCACTTT
TRBV27	-	TRBD1	TRBJ2-2	CASRRQGGSGELFF	TGTGCCAGCAGGAGACAGGGGGGTTCCGGGGAGCTGTTTTTT
TRBV29-1	-	-	TRBJ2-1	CSVEGVGVRYEQFF	TGCAGCGTTGAAGGGGTAGGGGTACGTTATGAGCAGTTCTTC
TRBV5-5	-	-	TRBJ1-3	CASSFISGNTIYF	TGTGCCAGCAGCTTCATCTCTGGAAACACCATATATTTT
TRBV20-1	-	-	TRBJ1-4	CSASDREELFF	TGCAGTGCTTCAGACAGAGAAGAACTGTTTTTT
TRBV2	-	TRBD1	TRBJ1-1	CASRGPGQGEAFF	TGTGCCAGCAGAGGCCCTGGACAGGGCGAAGCTTTCTTT
TRBV28	-	-	TRBJ1-1	CASSLTEAFF	TGTGCCAGCAGTCTCACTGAAGCTTTCTTT
TRBV30	-	-	TRBJ1-3	CAWSSGNTIYF	TGTGCCTGGAGTAGCGGGAACACCATATATTTT
TRBV9	-	TRBD1	TRBJ1-1	CASSYIGQANTEAFF	TGTGCCAGCAGTTATATTGGACAGGCGAACACTGAAGCTTTCTTT
TRBV6-5	once	TRBD1	TRBJ1-4	CASKLRDREKLFF	TGTGCCAGCAAGTTGAGGGACAGGGAGAAACTGTTTTTT
TRBV28	-	-	TRBJ1-1	CASSLLPDTEAFF	TGTGCCAGCAGTTTACTTCCAGACACTGAAGCTTTCTTT
TRBV3-1/TRBV3-2	-	-	TRBJ1-1	CASSQGPGRPTEAFF	TGTGCCAGCAGCCAAGGGCCAGGGCGCCCGACTGAAGCTTTCTTT
TRBV2	-	-	TRBJ1-4	CAGQNQQGPNEKLFF	TGTGCCGGACAAAATCAACAGGGTCCTAATGAAAAACTGTTTTTT
TRBV10-3	-	TRBD1	TRBJ1-2	CAISARKQGVRSYGYTF	TGTGCCATCAGTGCCCGGAAGCAGGGGGTCCGATCATATGGCTACACCTTC
TRBV7-2	once	-	TRBJ1-6	CASSLVPGLRFSPLHF	TGTGCCAGCAGCTTAGTCCCGGGACTTCGGTTTTCACCCCTCCACTTT
TRBV29-1	-	TRBD1	TRBJ2-7	CSSSGGQGSSEQYF	TGCAGCTCCTCAGGGGGACAGGGGAGTTCCGAGCAGTACTTC
TRBV5-5	-	-	TRBJ2-5	CASSPGTPQETQYF	TGTGCCAGCAGCCCCGGGACACCTCAAGAGACCCAGTACTTC
TRBV4-1	-	TRBD2	TRBJ2-7	CASSQYPTSGSSYEQYF	TGCGCCAGCAGCCAATATCCGACTAGCGGGAGTTCCTACGAGCAGTACTTC
TRBV30	-	TRBD2	TRBJ2-7	CAWSVGLGGNEQYF	TGTGCCTGGAGTGTGGGACTAGGAGGGAACGAGCAGTACTTC
TRBV25-1	-	-	TRBJ1-2	CASSDQGGNGVIYGYTF	TGTGCCAGCAGTGACCAAGGAGGTAACGGAGTTATCTATGGCTACACCTTC